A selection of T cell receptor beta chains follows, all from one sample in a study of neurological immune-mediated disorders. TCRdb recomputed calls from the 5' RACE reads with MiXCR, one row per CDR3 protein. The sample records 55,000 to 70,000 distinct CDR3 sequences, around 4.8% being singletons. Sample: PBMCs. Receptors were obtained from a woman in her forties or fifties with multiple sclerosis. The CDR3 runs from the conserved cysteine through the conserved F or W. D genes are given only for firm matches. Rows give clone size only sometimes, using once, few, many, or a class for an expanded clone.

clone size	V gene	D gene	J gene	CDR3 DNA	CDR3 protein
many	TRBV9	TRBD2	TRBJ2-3	TGTGCCAGCAGCGTAGAAGCGGGAGCCACAGATACGCAGTATTTT	CASSVEAGATDTQYF
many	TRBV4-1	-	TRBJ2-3	TGCGCCAGCAGCCAAGCTGAGGGTACGCAGTATTTT	CASSQAEGTQYF
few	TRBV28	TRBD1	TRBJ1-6	TGTGCCAGCAGCTTACAGGGGGAACCCCTCAACTTT	CASSLQGEPLNF
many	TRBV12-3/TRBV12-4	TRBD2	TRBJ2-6	TGTGCCAGCAGCTTACGACTAGCGGGGCTTCGTACTGGGGCCAACGTCCTGACTTTC	CASSLRLAGLRTGANVLTF
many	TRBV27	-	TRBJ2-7	TGTGCCAGCAGTTTATCTCTCCTACTGGGGGGCGAGCAGTACTTC	CASSLSLLLGGEQYF
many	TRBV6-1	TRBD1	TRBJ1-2	TGTGCCAGCAGTCAAACAGGGGGCTATGGCTACACCTTC	CASSQTGGYGYTF
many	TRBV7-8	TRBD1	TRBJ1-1	TGTGCCAGCAGCCCCCGGACAGGGCGGTTGAACACTGAAGCTTTCTTT	CASSPRTGRLNTEAFF
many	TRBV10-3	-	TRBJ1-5	TGTGCCATCAGTGTTCAGGCAAGCCTAGACAATCAGCCCCAGCATTTT	CAISVQASLDNQPQHF
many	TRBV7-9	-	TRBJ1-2	TGTGCCAGCCTCAAGACAGCTGGAGGGTACACCTTC	CASLKTAGGYTF
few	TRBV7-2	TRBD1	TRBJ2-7	TGTGCCAGCAGAATGACAGGGGGGAACGAGCAGTACTTC	CASRMTGGNEQYF
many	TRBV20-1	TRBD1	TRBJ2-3	TGCAGTGCTAGAGATTGGGACAGGGGGTTAGATACGCAGTATTTT	CSARDWDRGLDTQYF
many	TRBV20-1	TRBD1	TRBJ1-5	TGCAGTGTTACGACAGGGATGGGTCAGCCCCAGCATTTT	CSVTTGMGQPQHF
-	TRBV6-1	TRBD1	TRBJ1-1	TGTGCCAGCAGTGATAAGTTTTCGAGACAGGGTACTGAAGCTTTCTTT	CASSDKFSRQGTEAFF
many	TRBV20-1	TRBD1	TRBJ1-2	TGCAGTGCTAACCAACAGGGGGAAAACTATGGCTACACCTTC	CSANQQGENYGYTF
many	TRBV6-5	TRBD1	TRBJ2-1	TGTGCCAGCAGTTTCGACCGGGACAGGGTTTGGGATGAGCAGTTCTTC	CASSFDRDRVWDEQFF
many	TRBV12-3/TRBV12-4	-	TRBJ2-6	TGTGCCAGCAGTCTCGTGGGGCGCGGGGCCAACGTCCTGACTTTC	CASSLVGRGANVLTF
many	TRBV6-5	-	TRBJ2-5	TGTGCCAGCAGTTACTTGTGGGGGACGAAGGAGGGGACCCAGTACTTC	CASSYLWGTKEGTQYF
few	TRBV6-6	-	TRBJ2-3	TGTGCCAGCAGTTCAAAAGGCACAGATACGCAGTATTTT	CASSSKGTDTQYF
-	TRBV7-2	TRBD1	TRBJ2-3	TGTGCCAGCAGCTCCCCAGGACAGGGCAGTTTTCCAGGTGGGCAGTATTTT	CASSSPGQGSFPGGQYF
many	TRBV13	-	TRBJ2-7	TGTGCCAGCAGCTTCGGGATCTACGAGCAGTACTTC	CASSFGIYEQYF
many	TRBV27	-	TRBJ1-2	TGTGCCAGCAGTTTATCATGGGGGGGCCATAGCTACACCTTC	CASSLSWGGHSYTF
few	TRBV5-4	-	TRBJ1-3	TGTGCCAGCAGCTTGGGCCAGGGGTCTGGTGGAAACACCATATATTTT	CASSLGQGSGGNTIYF
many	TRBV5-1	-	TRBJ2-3	TGCGCCAGCAGAGGCCGGGGCCGGGATACGCAGTATTTT	CASRGRGRDTQYF
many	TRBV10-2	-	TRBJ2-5	TGCGCCAGCAGTTCTGAGGGGGAGACCCAGTACTTC	CASSSEGETQYF
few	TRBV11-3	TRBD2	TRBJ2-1	TGTGCCAGCAGCTTACAAGCGGGGGGGCCCGATGAGCAGTTCTTC	CASSLQAGGPDEQFF
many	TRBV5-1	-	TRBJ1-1	TGCGCCAGCAGCTTGGTACAAGCAGGTGAAGCTTTCTTT	CASSLVQAGEAFF
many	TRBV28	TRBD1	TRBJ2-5	TGTGCCAGCAGTTTTATCGGGACAGTCGAAGAGACCCAGTACTTC	CASSFIGTVEETQYF
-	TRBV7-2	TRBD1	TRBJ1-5	TGTGCCAGCAGCTCAATCAGGGGGAATCAGCCCCAGCATTTT	CASSSIRGNQPQHF
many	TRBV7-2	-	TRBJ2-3	TGTGCCAGCAGCTTCCAGGGGGGGGGCCCAGATACGCAGTATTTT	CASSFQGGGPDTQYF
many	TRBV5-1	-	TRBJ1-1	TGCGCCAGCAGCTTGGATGATGGCCGAAGCACTGAAGCTTTCTTT	CASSLDDGRSTEAFF
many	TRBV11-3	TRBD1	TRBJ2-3	TGTGCCAGCAGCGGACGACAGGGTGGTGGGGAAACAGATACGCAGTATTTT	CASSGRQGGGETDTQYF
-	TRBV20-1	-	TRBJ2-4	TGCAGTGCTGGATCGACGGGGAGTCAAAAAATTCAGTACTTC	CSAGSTGSQKIQYF
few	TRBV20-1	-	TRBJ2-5	TGCAGTGCTAGAGACGCATGGGAAAGCCAAGAGACCCAGTACTTC	CSARDAWESQETQYF
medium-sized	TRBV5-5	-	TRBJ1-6	TGTGCCAGCAGCTCGACAGGTGGGGATTCACCCCTCCACTTT	CASSSTGGDSPLHF
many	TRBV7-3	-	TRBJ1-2	TGTGCCAGCAGCTTAACAGGGGGAGGAGGCTACACCTTC	CASSLTGGGGYTF
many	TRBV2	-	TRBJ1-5	TGTGCCAGCAGTGCCGGACCGGACCGGCCCCAGCATTTT	CASSAGPDRPQHF
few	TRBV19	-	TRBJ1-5	TGTGCCAGTAGTTTCGAAGGGCGAGGGGATCAGCCCCAGCATTTT	CASSFEGRGDQPQHF
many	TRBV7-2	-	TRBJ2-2	TGTGCCAGCAGCCCCTCCCCGGGGGAGCTGTTTTTT	CASSPSPGELFF
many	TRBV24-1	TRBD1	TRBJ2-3	TGTGCCACCGGAGTACCGGGACAGGGAACAGATACGCAGTATTTT	CATGVPGQGTDTQYF
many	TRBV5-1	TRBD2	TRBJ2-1	TGCGCCAGCAGCTTGGGGACTAGCGGGTTCGGCAATGAGCAGTTCTTC	CASSLGTSGFGNEQFF
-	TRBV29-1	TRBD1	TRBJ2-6	TGCAGCGTTGCTGGGACAGGGTACGGGGCCAACGTCCTGACTTTC	CSVAGTGYGANVLTF
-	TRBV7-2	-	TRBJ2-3	TGTGCCAGCAGCTTACCGGGGTCACGTAAACATACGCAGTATTTT	CASSLPGSRKHTQYF
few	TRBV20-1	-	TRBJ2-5	TGCAGTGCTCAAACTGGCGGTGAGACCCAGTACTTC	CSAQTGGETQYF
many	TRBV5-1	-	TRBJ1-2	TGCGCCAGCAGCTTGGGGACCAGGGTGGACTATGGCTACACCTTC	CASSLGTRVDYGYTF
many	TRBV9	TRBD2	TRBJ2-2	TGTGCCAGCAGCCTCGGGGGGGCCAACACCGGGGAGCTGTTTTTT	CASSLGGANTGELFF
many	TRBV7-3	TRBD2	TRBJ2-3	TGTGCCAGCAGTATGGTAGCTCTAGCGGGTCCTAGCACAGATACGCAGTATTTT	CASSMVALAGPSTDTQYF
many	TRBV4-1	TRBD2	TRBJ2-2	TGCGCCAGCAGCCGAACGACTAGCGGGGGAAACACCGGGGAGCTGTTTTTT	CASSRTTSGGNTGELFF
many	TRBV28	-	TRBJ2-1	TGTGCCAGCAGTTACCGCGGAAACTACAATGAGCAGTTCTTC	CASSYRGNYNEQFF
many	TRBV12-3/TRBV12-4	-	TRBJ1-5	-	CASSYVAGGNQPQNF
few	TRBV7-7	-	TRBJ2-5	TGTGCTAGCAGTAAAGACAGACAAGAGACCCAGTACTTC	CASSKDRQETQYF
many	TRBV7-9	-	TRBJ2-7	TGTGCCAGCAGCTTAGGATGGGGGCACTACGAGCAGTACTTC	CASSLGWGHYEQYF
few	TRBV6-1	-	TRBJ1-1	TGTGCCAGCATTCCGCCCGGGACTGCCCCCCGAGCTTTCTTT	CASIPPGTAPRAFF
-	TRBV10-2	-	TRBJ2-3	TGCGCCAGCAGTTGGGGAGCACAAGCTAGCACAGATACGCAGTATTTT	CASSWGAQASTDTQYF
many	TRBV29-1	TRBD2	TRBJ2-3	TGCAGCGTTACTTTGACTAGCGGGGCAGTAGGGTATTTT	CSVTLTSGAVGYF
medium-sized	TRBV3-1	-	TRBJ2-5	TGTGCCAGCAGCCAAGCGCAGCAATCAGAGACCCAGTACTTC	CASSQAQQSETQYF